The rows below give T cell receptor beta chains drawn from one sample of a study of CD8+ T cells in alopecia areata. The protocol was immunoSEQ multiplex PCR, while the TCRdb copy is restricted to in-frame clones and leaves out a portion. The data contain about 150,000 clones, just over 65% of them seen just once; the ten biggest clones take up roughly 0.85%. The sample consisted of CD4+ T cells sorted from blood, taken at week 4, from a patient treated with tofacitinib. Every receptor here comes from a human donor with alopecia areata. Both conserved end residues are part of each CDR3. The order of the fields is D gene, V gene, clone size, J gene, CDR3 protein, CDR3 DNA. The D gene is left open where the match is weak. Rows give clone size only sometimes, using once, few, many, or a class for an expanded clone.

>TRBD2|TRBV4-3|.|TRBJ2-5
CASSQAAGGRMETQYF
TGCGCCAGCAGCCAAGCTGCGGGGGGGCGAATGGAGACCCAGTACTTC
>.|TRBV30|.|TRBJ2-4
CAWRDSYQNIQYF
TGTGCCTGGAGGGACAGTTATCAAAACATTCAGTACTTC
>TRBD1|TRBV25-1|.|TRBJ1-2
CASSGQGPRDYGYTF
TGTGCCAGCAGTGGACAGGGACCCCGGGACTATGGCTACACCTTC
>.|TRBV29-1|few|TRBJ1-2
CSAGGGYGYTF
TGCAGCGCGGGAGGTGGCTATGGCTACACCTTC
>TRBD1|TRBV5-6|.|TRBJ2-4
CASSALRDRHSKNIQYF
TGTGCCAGCAGCGCGCTCCGGGACAGACACTCCAAAAACATTCAGTACTTC
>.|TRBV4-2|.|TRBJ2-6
CASSPGDPSGANVLTF
TGTGCCAGCAGCCCGGGGGATCCCTCTGGGGCCAACGTCCTGACTTTC
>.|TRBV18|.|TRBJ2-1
CASSPSGDEQFF
TGTGCCAGCTCACCCTCGGGGGATGAGCAGTTCTTC
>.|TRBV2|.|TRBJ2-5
CASSEGRETQYF
TGTGCCAGCAGTGAAGGCCGGGAGACCCAGTACTTC
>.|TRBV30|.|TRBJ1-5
CAWSPRGNQPQHF
TGTGCCTGGAGTCCGAGGGGCAATCAGCCCCAGCATTTT
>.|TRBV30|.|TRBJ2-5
CAWSASGKETQYF
TGTGCCTGGAGTGCTTCTGGAAAAGAGACCCAGTACTTC
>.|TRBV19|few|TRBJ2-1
CASNRDDNEQFF
TGTGCCAGTAATAGGGACGACAATGAGCAGTTCTTC
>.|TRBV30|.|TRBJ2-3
CAWSAGLTGSTDTQYF
TGTGCCTGGAGTGCTGGACTTACTGGGAGCACAGATACGCAGTATTTT